Here is one T cell receptor beta chain with its context. Its specificity is unknown. The record originates from a study of shared clonotypes between healthy human individuals. Study background: Serving as donors were a couple of women and a few men, whose ages spanned 18 to 49. Study conclusions and caveats: Sharing across several donors was seen in 4% to 5% of naive CD4 clonotypes.

At a deep level, the assay was run. Each cell subset's genomic DNA was divided evenly among several immunoSEQ plates. Sequencing used immunoSEQ multiplex PCR; TCRdb keeps in-frame clones, though not all of them. The data contain hundreds of thousands of clones, 55% to 85% of them seen just once; the ten biggest clones take up more than 1.5%. Source material: memory CD4+ T cells sorted from blood. Subset defined: CD45RA-negative fraction. This TCR was sampled from a woman in her twenties or thirties in good health.

In DNA, the CDR3 is TGCGCCAGCAGCCAATTTTTAGCGGGAGGGCCATACGAGCAGTACTTC. Translation: CASSQFLAGGPYEQYF. The chain links TRBV4-1 to TRBJ2-7; 11 nucleotides line up with TRBD2. There are 16 residues in the CDR3. Germline CDR1 and CDR2: MGHRA and YSYEKL. The V gene end was trimmed by 2 bases and the J gene end by 4 bases; junction bases not matched to a gene: 7.